This TCR beta chain was profiled in a study of T cells in Graves' hyperthyroidism and ophthalmopathy. Ten or more counts support this clonotype. V gave up 4 bases and J gave up 6 bases, with 12 bases separating them. In germline, CDR1 is LGHDT, CDR2 YNNKEL (reference sequence). The CDR3 contains 13 residues. Researchers amplified the TCR beta CDR3 regions from RNA transcripts. TCR CDR3 underwent first-round RT-PCR with the HTBI primer set. TCRdb reprocessed the multiplex PCR reads with MiXCR, giving one entry per CDR3 protein. The sample has 300,000 to 350,000 distinct CDR3 sequences; around 17% are singletons.

Source material: blood. V and J are TRBV3-1 and TRBJ1-2; D gene uncertain. The receptor was derived from a man aged 25-45 years with Graves' hyperthyroidism. The chain's CDR3 is CASSPHYKNGYTF. CDR3 nucleotides: TGTGCCAGCAGCCCTCATTATAAGAATGGCTACACCTTC.